This entry lists 30 T cell receptor beta chains sequenced from one sample in a study of T cell changes during pregnancy in multiple sclerosis. Profiling relied on immunoSEQ multiplex PCR, and the TCRdb table lists in-frame clones only, not all of them. Of some 100,000 clones listed, 92% are singletons. The sample here was peripheral blood, taken after pregnancy. The receptors come from a female donor with multiple sclerosis, enrolled in a pregnancy study.

This chain connects TRBV9 to TRBJ1-2; 9 bases align to TRBD1. The CDR3 spans 14 residues. Looked up from germline, CDR1 is SGDLS and CDR2 is YYNGEE. With V trimmed by 0 bases and J by 8 bases, 5 bases remained unmatched. CDR3 coding DNA: TGTGCCAGCAGCGTAGGGGACAGGGCCCGCGGCTACACCTTC. Amino acid sequence: CASSVGDRARGYTF.

V and J are TRBV7-6 and TRBJ2-7; 12 bases map to TRBD2. The CDR3 extends over 15 amino acids. Germline loops: CDR1 SGHVS, CDR2 FNYEAQ. The V and J ends lost 8 bases and 7 bases, in that order; junction bases with no gene match: 12. CDR3 coding DNA: TGTGCCAGCTCGGCTAGCGGGGGGGCCTTTCGTGAGCAGTACTTC. It is translated as CASSASGGAFREQYF.

The rearrangement joins TRBV18 to TRBJ2-1; 7 positions match TRBD2. Germline V lookup: CDR1 KGHSH, CDR2 LQKENI. The junction had 11 bases not matched to a gene; V was cut back by 0 bases and J by 9 bases. CDR3 length: 16 amino acids. CDR3 coding DNA: TGTGCCAGCTCACCACCGGGACGGGAGGAATCTGGTGAGCAGTTCTTC. Its protein product is CASSPPGREESGEQFF.

The gene calls are TRBV10-3 and TRBJ2-1, with TRBD2 matching 8 bases. V shed 2 bases, J shed 10 bases, and the junction held 7 bases outside the gene matches. CDR3 length: 14 amino acids. The germline V gene has CDR1 ENHRY and CDR2 SYGVKD. The DNA for the CDR3 is TGTGCCATCAGTGAGGTTAGCGGGAACGGGGAGCAGTTCTTC. Encoded protein: CAISEVSGNGEQFF.

The chain recombines TRBV4-3 with TRBJ1-2, with D possibly TRBD1 on 5 matching bases. The V gene lost 0 bases and the J gene lost 1 base, with 15 bases spanning the gap. The CDR3 loop spans 17 amino acids. Germline values: CDR1 LGHNA, CDR2 YSLEER. CDR3 sequence (DNA): TGCGCCAGCAGCCAAGATGATTCAGGGATAAGTAACTATGGCTACACCTTC. Translation gives CASSQDDSGISNYGYTF.

The V and J genes are TRBV10-3 and TRBJ1-5, with TRBD1 matching 7 bases. The germline V gene has CDR1 ENHRY and CDR2 SYGVKD. Unmatched junction bases numbered 15, after V lost 10 bases and J lost 3 bases. The CDR3 runs 16 residues. CDR3 region: CASRQGAGNDNQPQHF. DNA of the CDR3: TGTGCCAGCAGACAGGGAGCAGGGAATGACAATCAGCCCCAGCATTTT.

This chain uses TRBV15 with TRBJ2-5, with D possibly TRBD1 on 5 matching bases. This CDR3 is built from 15 residues. With 0 bases removed from V and 2 bases from J, the gap between germline ends came to 10 bases. Germline loops: CDR1 LNHNV, CDR2 YYDKDF (reference sequence). The CDR3 DNA sequence: TGTGCCACCAGCAGAGAACAGGCCCCGCAAGAGACCCAGTACTTC. It translates to CATSREQAPQETQYF.

The chain links TRBV5-1 to TRBJ2-1; D remains unclear. This CDR3 comprises 14 residues. The germline V gene encodes CDR1 SGHRS and CDR2 YFSETQ. V lost 6 bases, J lost 7 bases, and 17 bases lay in between. For the CDR3, the DNA is TGCGCCAGCACCATGGAGTTGGCCGTGAATGAGCAGTTCTTC. Its translation is CASTMELAVNEQFF.

The rearrangement links TRBV19 to TRBJ2-1; 10 bases are shared with TRBD1. The V segment lost 8 bases and the J segment 7 bases; nucleotides outside the gene matches: 8. Germline loops: CDR1 LNHDA, CDR2 SQIVND (reference sequence). The CDR3 has 14 amino acids. The CDR3 sequence: CASSGTGEGNEQFF. CDR3 nucleotide sequence: TGTGCCAGTTCCGGGACAGGGGAGGGAAATGAGCAGTTCTTC.

The chain carries TRBV6-6 and TRBJ1-1, with TRBD1 as a possible D gene (5 bases). The CDR3 consists of 14 residues. V dropped 5 bases and J dropped 1 base, with 11 bases sitting between them. CDR1 is MNHNY and CDR2 is SVGAGI in the germline V gene (reference sequence). The CDR3 DNA reads as TGTGCCAGCAGTCTCAAGACAGAGAACACTGAAGCTTTCTTT. Amino acid sequence: CASSLKTENTEAFF.

The CDR3 spells CASSLIGGGQPQHF. CDR3 nucleotide sequence: TGTGCCAGCAGTTTAATTGGGGGCGGTCAGCCCCAGCATTTT. The chain uses TRBV28 and TRBJ1-5; the D gene is possibly TRBD1 (6 bases). The CDR3 loop spans 14 amino acids. Looked up from germline, CDR1 is MDHEN and CDR2 is SYDVKM. V lost 2 bases and J 6 bases, leaving 11 bases between the germline ends. The whole variable domain, remainder taken from reference TRBV28 and TRBJ1-5, is DVKVTQSSRYLVKRTGEKVFLECVQDMDHENMFWYRQDPGLGLRLIYFSYDVKMKEKGDIPEGYSVSREKKERFSLILESASTNQTSMYLCASSLIGGGQPQHFGDGTRLSIL.

The J gene is TRBJ1-6, the V gene TRBV9, with D unresolved. The ends were cut back, 4 bases at V and 0 bases at J, with 11 bases in the middle. CDR3 length: 16 residues. Per the germline V gene, CDR1 is SGDLS and CDR2 is YYNGEE. The CDR3 nucleotides are TGTGCCAGCAGCCGGAGGGAGGCCTCCTATAATTCACCCCTCCACTTT. Translated: CASSRREASYNSPLHF.

The chain combines TRBV6-4 with TRBJ2-3, with 11 bases lining up with TRBD2. The CDR3 sequence is 16 residues long. V trimming: 6 bases; J trimming: 5 bases; junction bases outside the gene matches: 10. Germline-derived CDR1 and CDR2 are MRHNA and SNTAGT. In DNA, the CDR3 is TGTGCCAGCAGCCCCATAGCGGGGGGGCCCGGAGATACGCAGTATTTT. Translating it yields CASSPIAGGPGDTQYF.

This chain links TRBV30 with TRBJ2-7; 8 bases line up with TRBD1. The V segment lost 5 bases and the J segment 0 bases; nucleotides outside the gene matches: 6. From germline, CDR1 is GTSNPN and CDR2 SVGIG (reference sequence). The CDR3 totals 14 residues. The CDR3: CAWGATGGSYEQYF. The CDR3 region has the DNA TGTGCCTGGGGTGCTACAGGGGGCTCCTACGAGCAGTACTTC.

This chain joins TRBV20-1 and TRBJ2-1; possibly TRBD2 for D (6 bases). Germline CDR1 is DFQATT and CDR2 is SNEGSKA (reference sequence). V lost 4 bases and J 10 bases, leaving 11 bases between the germline ends. The CDR3 totals 11 residues. CDR3 protein: CSAKQSGEQFF. The DNA for the CDR3 is TGCAGTGCTAAGCAGAGCGGGGAGCAGTTCTTC.

This clone came up a few times. The chain couples TRBV9 to TRBJ1-6, with TRBD1 as a possible D gene (5 bases). The CDR3 sequence is 15 residues long. Germline-derived CDR1 and CDR2 are SGDLS and YYNGEE. V was cut by 0 bases and J by 6 bases, with 10 bases left in between. In nucleotides, the CDR3 is TGTGCCAGCAGCGTAGAGGCGGACACTAATTCACCCCTCCACTTT. It specifies CASSVEADTNSPLHF. Filled out from reference TRBV9 and TRBJ1-6, the complete variable domain reads DSGVTQTPKHLITATGQRVTLRCSPRSGDLSVYWYQQSLDQGLQFLIQYYNGEERAKGNILERFSAQQFPDLHSELNLSSLELGDSALYFCASSVEADTNSPLHFGNGTRLTVT.

The V and J genes are TRBV19 and TRBJ1-6; 9 bases match TRBD1. Germline values: CDR1 LNHDA, CDR2 SQIVND (reference sequence). J gave up 5 bases and V 7 bases, and 6 bases lay outside the gene matches. CDR3 length: 15 amino acids. DNA for the CDR3: TGTGCCAGTACCCTCGGGACAGGGAATAATTCACCCCTCCACTTT. Its protein product is CASTLGTGNNSPLHF.

The chain is built from TRBV6-6 and TRBJ2-1; 9 bases line up with TRBD2. This CDR3 comprises 13 residues. V was clipped by 4 bases and J by 8 bases; unmatched bases: 3. Germline assignment: CDR1 MNHNY and CDR2 SVGAGI (reference sequence). The CDR3 reads CASSFSGRDEQFF. The CDR3 DNA reads as TGTGCCAGCAGTTTTAGCGGGAGAGATGAGCAGTTCTTC.

This chain links TRBV7-3 with TRBJ1-6; 10 bases map to TRBD1. Germline values: CDR1 SGHTA, CDR2 FQGTGA. CDR3 length: 13 residues. V dropped 6 bases and J dropped 10; count of bases not matched to a gene: 3. The CDR3 loop reads CASSRDRGSPLHF. CDR3 coding DNA: TGTGCCAGCAGTCGGGACAGGGGCTCACCCCTCCACTTT. The full variable domain, with the rest looked up from reference TRBV7-3 and TRBJ1-6, is GAGVSQTPSNKVTEKGKYVELRCDPISGHTALYWYRQSLGQGPEFLIYFQGTGAADDSGLPNDRFFAVRPEGSVSTLKIQRTERGDSAVYLCASSRDRGSPLHFGNGTRLTVT.

The chain employs TRBV30 and TRBJ1-2, with D possibly being TRBD1 (6 bases). Trimming took off 5 bases at V and 8 bases at J, with 15 bases between the two ends. The CDR3 consists of 12 residues. CDR1 and CDR2 from the germline V gene are GTSNPN and SVGIG (reference sequence). The CDR3 sequence is CAWGQSAGGYTF. Here the CDR3 DNA reads TGTGCCTGGGGACAGTCGGCAGGAGGCTACACCTTC.

The chain has TRBV12-5 and TRBJ2-1; TRBD1 might be the D (5 bases). Trimming removed 5 bases at V and 2 bases at J, with 13 bases between. Germline-derived CDR1 and CDR2 are LGHNT and FRNRAP. The CDR3 length is 15 residues. The CDR3 nucleotides are TGTGCTAGTGGTGGAAACAGGTCCCCCTACAATGAGCAGTTCTTC. This codes for CASGGNRSPYNEQFF.

The rearrangement links TRBV5-1 to TRBJ2-7; the match to TRBD1 covers 9 bases. V gave up 4 bases and J gave up 2 bases; unmatched junction bases: 1. The CDR3 loop spans 13 amino acids. Germline CDR1 and CDR2: SGHRS and YFSETQ. This chain's CDR3 is CASSRDRAYEQYF. The DNA for the CDR3 is TGCGCCAGCAGCCGGGACAGGGCCTACGAGCAGTACTTC.

J is TRBJ1-6 and V is TRBV30; a weak D match, TRBD1 (5 bases). The germline V and J ends were trimmed by 6 bases and 1 base, with 10 bases remaining between them. CDR1 and CDR2 (germline): GTSNPN, SVGIG (reference sequence). The CDR3 contains 14 residues. The CDR3 loop is CACTGGSYNSPLHF. The DNA for the CDR3 is TGTGCCTGTACCGGGGGTTCCTATAATTCACCCCTCCACTTT.

The V and J genes are TRBV13 and TRBJ2-1; D is possibly TRBD2 (6 bases). This CDR3 is built from 14 residues. CDR1 is PRHDT and CDR2 is FYEKMQ in the germline V gene (reference sequence). The V end lost 5 bases, the J end lost 9 bases, and 17 bases lay between the germline ends. CDR3 in amino acids: CASSGHSGGSEQFF. The CDR3 DNA follows: TGTGCCAGCAGCGGACATAGCGGAGGGAGTGAGCAGTTCTTC.

This chain links TRBV18 with TRBJ1-4; TRBD1 is a possible D gene (6 bases). V dropped 4 bases and J dropped 10 bases, with 22 bases sitting between them. Germline CDR1 reads KGHSH; CDR2 reads LQKENI. CDR3 length: 16 residues. The CDR3 here is CASSQVTGTWTAKLFF. The CDR3 DNA reads TGTGCCAGCTCACAGGTAACAGGGACATGGACCGCAAAACTGTTTTTT.

The rearrangement joins TRBV5-5 to TRBJ2-7; D is possibly TRBD1 (6 bases). Trimming stripped 0 bases from V and 9 bases from J, with 16 bases between. The CDR3 is made up of 14 amino acids. CDR1 SGHKS and CDR2 YYEKEE come from the germline V gene (reference sequence). The CDR3 DNA reads as TGTGCCAGCAGCTTGGAGGGGGATCTAGGAGTGCAGTACTTC. Its translation: CASSLEGDLGVQYF.

The chain couples TRBV27 to TRBJ2-7; a possible D gene is TRBD2 (6 bases). CDR1 and CDR2 from the germline V gene are MNHEY and SMNVEV (reference sequence). Trimming removed 5 bases at V and 0 bases at J, with 17 bases between. This CDR3 has 16 residues. The CDR3 is CASSPSFGGASYEQYF. CDR3 DNA: TGTGCCAGCAGTCCCTCATTTGGCGGGGCCTCCTACGAGCAGTACTTC.

The V gene is TRBV19, the J gene TRBJ1-1; tentative D call: TRBD1 (6 bases). In germline, CDR1 is LNHDA, CDR2 SQIVND (reference sequence). The CDR3 covers 13 residues. The V end was cut by 4 bases, the J end by 1 base, with 7 bases between. The CDR3 region is CASSKQGNTEAFF. CDR3 DNA: TGTGCCAGTAGTAAACAGGGGAACACTGAAGCTTTCTTT.

This clone showed up just a few times. The V call is TRBV5-1, the J call TRBJ1-2; 9 bases align to TRBD1. Per the germline V gene, CDR1 is SGHRS and CDR2 is YFSETQ. The CDR3 runs 16 residues. The junction had 13 bases not matched to a gene; V was cut back by 4 bases and J by 6 bases. The CDR3: CASSQTGTGKGNGYTF. In DNA, the CDR3 is TGCGCCAGCAGCCAGACCGGGACAGGGAAGGGAAATGGCTACACCTTC.

This chain joins TRBV2 and TRBJ2-3; TRBD2 agrees at 10 bases. CDR3 length equals 15 residues. Per the germline V gene, CDR1 is SNHLY and CDR2 is FYNNEI. V was clipped by 7 bases and J by 1 base; unmatched bases: 5. The CDR3 sequence is CASTRAGGGTDTQYF. The CDR3 region has the DNA TGTGCCAGCACCCGAGCGGGAGGGGGCACAGATACGCAGTATTTT.